The entry below gives a single T cell receptor beta chain sequence along with its context. This sample was included in a study of monozygotic twins with inflammatory bowel disease. Generation of cDNA took place in eight separate reactions per sample. Template-switch reactions added UMIs with a 6-nucleotide sample barcode. One entry per CDR3 protein, without DNA, is what TCRdb gives after re-calling the 5' RACE reads. This sample's table reports fewer than 200,000 distinct CDR3 sequences. The CDR3 sequence is 17 residues long. CDR1 SEHNR and CDR2 FQNEAQ come from the germline V gene (reference sequence).

The TCR sequence derives from a human donor with ulcerative colitis or Crohn's disease, or a healthy co-twin of an affected twin (not recorded which). The sample comprised blood. The chain combines TRBV7-9 with TRBJ2-5; TCRdb's D call of TRBD2 is untestable without DNA. CDR3 in amino acids: CASSLRPSAGGPETQYF.